This T cell receptor (beta chain) was profiled in a study of blood T cell repertoires in COVID-19. In the study overall: The United States, Italy and Spain provided the acute and convalescent COVID-19 samples. PBMCs, B-cell-depleted T cells, or T cells provided the cDNA or gDNA that made up the material.

In the authors' workflow: Amplification of reference gene primers was used by the study to estimate nucleated cell counts. The data were produced by immunoSEQ multiplex PCR, yet TCRdb's version contains in-frame clones alone and is incomplete. V and J calls and clone size are copied from that table; D and trimming were computed from the DNA. The sample records under 40,000 clones, around 86% being singletons. V trimming: 4 bases; J trimming: 9 bases; junction bases outside the gene matches: 11. CDR1 SEHNR and CDR2 FQNEAQ come from the germline V gene (reference sequence). CDR3 length: 16 amino acids. This clone was seen only once.

The chain carries TRBV7-9 and TRBJ1-6; 8 bases match TRBD1. Specimen: peripheral blood. The source is a man aged 50 to 59 with active or convalescent COVID-19. The CDR3 spells CASSSSGGAGLSPLHF. CDR3 nucleotides: TGTGCCAGCAGCTCTTCAGGGGGCGCGGGTCTTTCACCCCTCCACTTT.